A single sample gave rise to the 29 T cell receptor beta chains below, sequenced in a study of T cell changes during pregnancy in multiple sclerosis. Data came from immunoSEQ multiplex PCR; TCRdb stores just in-frame clones and leaves some out. The sample includes about 110,000 clones, roughly 90% of them seen just once. The sample was peripheral blood, taken after pregnancy. The receptors shown here come from a female donor with multiple sclerosis, enrolled in a pregnancy study.

V is TRBV2 and J is TRBJ2-5, with TRBD2 matching 10 bases. The CDR3 contains 17 residues. Germline V gene data show CDR1 as SNHLY and CDR2 as FYNNEI. Trimming cost V 5 bases and J 7 bases; bases outside gene matches: 16. CDR3 residues: CASSTALAGARDGTQYF. The CDR3 DNA is TGTGCCAGCAGTACCGCCCTAGCGGGGGCCCGGGATGGGACCCAGTACTTC. The full variable domain, with the rest looked up from reference TRBV2 and TRBJ2-5, is EPEVTQTPSHQVTQMGQEVILRCVPISNHLYFYWYRQILGQKVEFLVSFYNNEISEKSEIFDDQFSVERPDGSNFTLKIRSTKLEDSAMYFCASSTALAGARDGTQYFGPGTRLLVL.

The genes are TRBV5-1 and TRBJ1-2; 12 bases agree with TRBD1. The germline CDR1 and CDR2 sequences are SGHRS and YFSETQ. The CDR3 consists of 14 residues. Germline trimming cut 3 bases from V and 8 bases from J; bases unmatched to any gene: 5. In DNA form, the CDR3 reads TGCGCCAGCAGCTGGGGACAGGGGGCCGAGGGCTACACCTTC. Protein: CASSWGQGAEGYTF.

Only one count was recorded for this clone. J is TRBJ2-7 and V is TRBV19; 8 nucleotides agree with TRBD1. Unmatched junction bases numbered 6, after V lost 5 bases and J lost 3 bases. The CDR3 extends over 14 amino acids. CDR1 and CDR2 from the germline V gene are LNHDA and SQIVND (reference sequence). CDR3 in amino acids: CASSPRQGLYEQYF. The CDR3 nucleotides are TGTGCCAGTAGTCCCCGACAGGGGCTCTACGAGCAGTACTTC.

This chain links TRBV5-6 with TRBJ2-7, with 9 positions matching TRBD1. After removal of 1 base from V and 6 bases from J, the junction contained 11 bases not matched to a gene. Germline CDR1 and CDR2: SGHDT and YYEEEE. The CDR3 length is 16 residues. The CDR3 region has the DNA TGTGCCAGCAGCTTGAGTCTTGGGACAGGGCTGGTCGAGCAGTACTTC. Amino acids: CASSLSLGTGLVEQYF.

The CDR3 spells CASSYTGDTTYEQYF. Written as DNA, the CDR3 is TGTGCCAGCAGTTACACAGGGGACACCACTTACGAGCAGTACTTC. The J gene is TRBJ2-7, the V gene TRBV27; 7 bases map to TRBD1. After removal of 4 bases from V and 4 bases from J, the junction contained 10 bases not matched to a gene. The V gene's germline CDR1 is MNHEY and CDR2 SMNVEV (reference sequence). The CDR3 length is 15 residues.

V is TRBV10-3 and J is TRBJ1-2; tentative D call: TRBD1 (5 bases). Germline assignment: CDR1 ENHRY and CDR2 SYGVKD. The CDR3 covers 15 residues. The germline V and J ends were trimmed by 2 bases and 6 bases, with 16 bases remaining between them. As DNA, the CDR3 is TGTGCCATCAGTGAGGAGGACACAACCTACCATGGCTACACCTTC. Its translation is CAISEEDTTYHGYTF.

This chain uses TRBV6-6 with TRBJ1-4, with TRBD1 matching over 7 bases. The CDR3 length is 16 residues. Germline V gene lookup returns CDR1 MNHNY and CDR2 SVGAGI (reference sequence). Losses at the gene ends were 6 bases for V and 6 bases for J; bases not matched to a gene: 13. CDR3 nucleotides: TGTGCCAGCAGAAAACAGGGGACTCGATCAGATGAAAAACTGTTTTTT. This codes for CASRKQGTRSDEKLFF.

J is TRBJ2-1 and V is TRBV4-2; 9 bases line up with TRBD2. CDR3 length: 14 residues. J lost 5 bases, V lost 2 bases, and 1 base had no gene match. Germline lookup yields CDR1 LGHNA and CDR2 YNFKEQ. The CDR3 bases are TGTGCCAGCAGCCAATGGACTAGCGACAATGAGCAGTTCTTC. It codes for CASSQWTSDNEQFF.

The J gene is TRBJ2-2, the V gene TRBV29-1; TRBD2 agrees at 8 bases. There are 14 residues in the CDR3. Germline V gene data show CDR1 as SQVTM and CDR2 as ANQGSEA. V shed 6 bases, J shed 6 bases, and the junction held 9 bases outside the gene matches. In DNA form, the CDR3 reads TGCAGCGTCCGAGGGACTAGTAGGGCCGGGGAGCTGTTTTTT. It encodes CSVRGTSRAGELFF.

The V gene is TRBV25-1, the J gene TRBJ2-7, with 7 bases identical to TRBD2. This CDR3 has 16 amino acids. The germline V gene has CDR1 MGHDK and CDR2 SYGVNS. J was trimmed by 2 bases and V by 3 bases; bases with no gene match: 10. CDR3 DNA sequence: TGTGCCAGCAGTGATCCCGGACACGGGGGGACCTACGAGCAGTACTTC. Translation: CASSDPGHGGTYEQYF.

V gene TRBV19 combines with J gene TRBJ2-6; D not certain. Germline lookup yields CDR1 LNHDA and CDR2 SQIVND (reference sequence). This CDR3 comprises 16 residues. Trimming stripped 0 bases from V and 1 base from J, with 7 bases between. CDR3 bases: TGTGCCAGTAGTATAGATCACATGTCTGGGGCCAACGTCCTGACTTTC. Encoded protein: CASSIDHMSGANVLTF.

Concerning this clone itself: At the DNA level, this CDR3 is encoded by other sequences in the same sample as well. The chain links TRBV9 to TRBJ1-1, with D perhaps TRBD1 (5 bases). CDR3 length: 13 amino acids. V lost 0 bases, J lost 3 bases, and 6 bases lay in between. CDR1 is SGDLS, CDR2 YYNGEE, per germline. This chain's CDR3 is CASSVGGDTEAFF. DNA for the CDR3: TGTGCCAGCAGCGTAGGGGGGGACACTGAAGCTTTCTTT.

The count of this clone is one. The chain is built from TRBV29-1 and TRBJ2-5; D gene uncertain. The CDR3 loop spans 12 amino acids. Germline-derived CDR1 and CDR2 are SQVTM and ANQGSEA. V was clipped by 5 bases and J by 3 bases, with 10 bases between them. The CDR3 DNA reads as TGCAGCGTTCGCGACTCCGAAGAGACCCAGTACTTC. Translation: CSVRDSEETQYF. The whole variable domain, remainder taken from reference TRBV29-1 and TRBJ2-5, is SAVISQKPSRDICQRGTSLTIQCQVDSQVTMMFWYRQQPGQSLTLIATANQGSEATYESGFVIDKFPISRPNLTFSTLTVSNMSPEDSSIYLCSVRDSEETQYFGPGTRLLVL.

This clone has a handful of counts. The chain couples TRBV5-4 to TRBJ1-1; D possibly corresponds to TRBD1 (5 bases). V dropped 1 base and J dropped 1 base, with 17 bases sitting between them. The CDR3 runs 17 residues. The germline CDR1 and CDR2 sequences are SGHNT and YYREEE (reference sequence). The CDR3 sequence: CASSLLGQGGRNTEAFF. CDR3 bases: TGTGCCAGCAGCTTGCTGGGGCAGGGCGGACGGAACACTGAAGCTTTCTTT. The complete variable domain, with remaining parts taken from reference TRBV5-4 and TRBJ1-1, reads ETGVTQSPTHLIKTRGQQVTLRCSSQSGHNTVSWYQQALGQGPQFIFQYYREEENGRGNFPPRFSGLQFPNYSSELNVNALELDDSALYLCASSLLGQGGRNTEAFFGQGTRLTVV.

This rearrangement joins TRBV30 to TRBJ1-1; the D is unclear. V lost 3 bases to trimming and J lost 0 bases, with 11 bases between them. The CDR3 has 14 amino acids. CDR1 is GTSNPN and CDR2 is SVGIG in the germline V gene (reference sequence). CDR3 loop: CAWSPQIMNTEAFF. CDR3 DNA sequence: TGTGCCTGGAGCCCACAGATTATGAACACTGAAGCTTTCTTT. The complete variable domain, with remaining parts taken from reference TRBV30 and TRBJ1-1, reads SQTIHQWPATLVQPVGSPLSLECTVEGTSNPNLYWYRQAAGRGLQLLFYSVGIGQISSEVPQNLSASRPQDRQFILSSKKLLLSDSGFYLCAWSPQIMNTEAFFGQGTRLTVV.

The chain combines TRBV30 with TRBJ2-4, with a weak D call TRBD2 (5 bases). This CDR3 comprises 14 residues. Trimming removed 4 bases at V and 0 bases at J, with 10 bases between. Germline CDR1 GTSNPN, CDR2 SVGIG (reference sequence). The chain's CDR3 is CAWTTGLAKNIQYF. CDR3 nucleotides: TGTGCCTGGACAACCGGACTAGCCAAAAACATTCAGTACTTC.

The chain uses TRBV19 and TRBJ2-5; D is possibly TRBD1 (7 bases). Trimming removed 4 bases from V and 7 bases from J, with 16 bases in between. This CDR3 comprises 14 residues. Germline CDR1 reads LNHDA; CDR2 reads SQIVND (reference sequence). The CDR3 region has the DNA TGTGCCAGTAGTACCACAGGGGACTTGGGGACCCAGTACTTC. Protein sequence: CASSTTGDLGTQYF.

The chain employs TRBV7-2 and TRBJ1-2; no definite D call. The CDR3 consists of 13 residues. Germline CDR1 reads SGHTA; CDR2 reads FQGNSA. Trimming cost V 5 bases and J 2 bases, with 9 bases left between them. Written as DNA, the CDR3 is TGTGCCAGCAGCCATCGGTTGAACTATGGCTACACCTTC. Amino acid sequence: CASSHRLNYGYTF. Filled out from reference TRBV7-2 and TRBJ1-2, the complete variable domain reads GAGVSQSPSNKVTEKGKDVELRCDPISGHTALYWYRQSLGQGLEFLIYFQGNSAPDKSGLPSDRFSAERTGGSVSTLTIQRTQQEDSAVYLCASSHRLNYGYTFGSGTRLTVV.

The chain employs TRBV11-3 and TRBJ2-4; 9 bases line up with TRBD1. This CDR3 region has 15 residues. Germline CDR1 reads SGHNT; CDR2 reads YENEEA. V trimming: 0 bases; J trimming: 10 bases; junction bases outside the gene matches: 7. This chain's CDR3 is CASSLDSGQGQIQYF. The CDR3 nucleotides read TGTGCCAGCAGCTTAGATTCCGGACAGGGGCAGATTCAGTACTTC.

V is TRBV7-2 and J is TRBJ2-2, with TRBD2 matching 11 bases. Looked up from germline, CDR1 is SGHTA and CDR2 is FQGNSA. V lost 5 bases and J lost 7; bases outside the gene matches: 15. The CDR3 covers 18 residues. CDR3 bases: TGTGCCAGCAGCACCCCAATTAGCGGGGGGGCCTTTGGCGGGGAGCTGTTTTTT. Amino acid sequence: CASSTPISGGAFGGELFF.

The chain is built from TRBV27 and TRBJ2-5; D is possibly TRBD2 (6 bases). Germline V gene sequence: CDR1 MNHEY, CDR2 SMNVEV (reference sequence). V was shortened by 4 bases and J by 5 bases, with 17 bases between the two germline ends. This CDR3 contains 15 residues. Here the CDR3 reads CASSWASEAGETQYF. The CDR3 bases are TGTGCCAGCAGTTGGGCTAGCGAGGCGGGGGAGACCCAGTACTTC.

This chain uses TRBV10-2 with TRBJ2-7; 8 bases map to TRBD1. Trimming cost V 7 bases and J 2 bases; bases outside gene matches: 10. CDR1 and CDR2 (germline): WSHSY, SAAADI. The CDR3 sequence is 15 residues long. CDR3 sequence (DNA): TGCGCCAGCAAGTTGGGACAGGCTCCAACCTACGAGCAGTACTTC. Its translation is CASKLGQAPTYEQYF.

The rearrangement links TRBV28 to TRBJ1-1, with a tentative D call TRBD1 (6 bases). CDR3 length: 14 amino acids. The V end was cut by 6 bases, the J end by 4 bases, with 15 bases between. The germline CDR1 and CDR2 sequences are MDHEN and SYDVKM. The CDR3: CASSPGDIRTEAFF. The DNA for the CDR3 is TGTGCCAGCAGCCCAGGGGACATCCGCACTGAAGCTTTCTTT.

The CDR3 region is CASRGVNEKLFF. The CDR3, as DNA: TGTGCCAGCAGAGGAGTTAATGAAAAACTGTTTTTT. This rearrangement joins TRBV27 to TRBJ1-4; D is uncertain. Trimming took 6 bases from V and 4 from J, leaving 6 bases between them. Germline CDR1 MNHEY, CDR2 SMNVEV (reference sequence). The CDR3 has 12 residues.

The chain combines TRBV25-1 with TRBJ2-2, with 9 bases that match TRBD1. V lost 6 bases, J lost 5 bases, and 7 bases stayed unmatched. The CDR3 loop spans 15 amino acids. CDR1 is MGHDK and CDR2 is SYGVNS in the germline V gene. CDR3 amino acids: CASRGRDRATGELFF. CDR3 DNA: TGTGCCAGCAGAGGCCGGGACAGGGCGACCGGGGAGCTGTTTTTT.

The chain combines TRBV6-4 with TRBJ1-1; 10 nucleotides line up with TRBD1. From germline, CDR1 is MRHNA and CDR2 SNTAGT. This CDR3 is 13 amino acids long. V shed 9 bases and J 11 bases; nucleotides not matched to a gene: 12. The CDR3: CASREHDRGLAFF. CDR3 nucleotide sequence: TGTGCCAGTCGAGAACATGACAGGGGGCTCGCTTTCTTT.

About this clone: Other DNA sequences from this sample encode an identical CDR3 as well. The chain is built from TRBV28 and TRBJ1-5; D remains unclear. Trimming left V 5 bases short and J 3 bases short, with 5 bases between. This CDR3 contains 12 residues. Per the germline V gene, CDR1 is MDHEN and CDR2 is SYDVKM. CDR3 coding DNA: TGTGCCAGCAGTCTTCCCAATCAGCCCCAGCATTTT. This translates into CASSLPNQPQHF. The full variable domain, rest sourced from reference TRBV28 and TRBJ1-5, is DVKVTQSSRYLVKRTGEKVFLECVQDMDHENMFWYRQDPGLGLRLIYFSYDVKMKEKGDIPEGYSVSREKKERFSLILESASTNQTSMYLCASSLPNQPQHFGDGTRLSIL.

The chain recombines TRBV10-3 with TRBJ2-2; D possibly corresponds to TRBD2 (5 bases). Germline CDR1 ENHRY, CDR2 SYGVKD. The ends were cut back, 11 bases at V and 4 bases at J, with 14 bases in the middle. The CDR3 totals 13 residues. The CDR3 DNA reads TGTGCCGGCCAAGAGCGGAGCACCGGGGAGCTGTTTTTT. Translated: CAGQERSTGELFF.

The chain is built from TRBV6-1 and TRBJ2-2; D is perhaps TRBD1 (6 bases). The CDR3 length is 16 residues. Per germline, CDR1 MNHNS and CDR2 SASEGT. V was cut by 2 bases and J by 5 bases, with 15 bases left in between. The CDR3 DNA follows: TGTGCCAGCAGTGAAATAAGGACAGTAGGAACCGGGGAGCTGTTTTTT. This translates into CASSEIRTVGTGELFF.